This TCR beta chain was documented in a study of cytomegalovirus exposure and HLA in healthy donors. Study findings and constraints: Rare TCR sequences dominated, though some public TCRs recurred in many donors.

A multiplex PCR was run with 60 Vbeta primers and 13 Jbeta primers. Only in-frame clones appear in the TCRdb table, and some are missing; sequencing was by immunoSEQ multiplex PCR. The sample lists approximately 180,000 clones, under 80% occurring once. Notes on this clone: The antigen remains unidentified.

Germline V gene lookup returns CDR1 SGHVS and CDR2 FQNEAQ. This CDR3 has 15 amino acids. V was trimmed by 2 bases and J by 0 bases, leaving 5 bases between them. This chain joins TRBV7-8 and TRBJ1-6; D gene ambiguous. Specimen: PBMCs. The clonotype originates from a woman between 45 and 65 years old in good health and CMV-seropositive. CDR3 loop: CASSLPGSYNSPLHF. DNA of the CDR3: TGTGCCAGCAGCTTACCAGGCTCCTATAATTCACCCCTCCACTTT. Drawing the rest from reference TRBV7-8 and TRBJ1-6, the complete variable domain is GAGVSQSPRYKVAKRGQDVALRCDPISGHVSLFWYQQALGQGPEFLTYFQNEAQLDKSGLPSDRFFAERPEGSVSTLKIQRTQQEDSAVYLCASSLPGSYNSPLHFGNGTRLTVT.